One sample yielded the 26 T cell receptor beta chains listed below, sequenced in a study of T cells in Graves' hyperthyroidism and ophthalmopathy. There were TCR beta CDR3 regions amplified from RNA transcripts. Primed by the HTBI set, a first-round RT-PCR was run on the TCR CDR3. TCRdb re-called the multiplex PCR reads with MiXCR, one entry per CDR3 protein. The sample includes hundreds of thousands of distinct CDR3 sequences, roughly 14% of them seen just once. Material for sequencing was blood. These TCRs come from a young woman with Graves' hyperthyroidism.

The chain links TRBV9 to TRBJ2-7; the match to TRBD2 covers 10 bases. The CDR3 has 16 amino acids. Germline V gene sequence: CDR1 SGDLS, CDR2 YYNGEE. J gave up 2 bases and V 3 bases, and 8 bases lay outside the gene matches. The CDR3 DNA is TGTGCCAGCAGCGGGCTAGCGGGAGCCCGAACCTACGAGCAGTACTTC. Amino acid sequence: CASSGLAGARTYEQYF.

This clonotype came up many times. This chain connects TRBV2 to TRBJ1-5; 7 bases agree with TRBD1. V lost 6 bases to trimming and J lost 0 bases; unmatched junction nucleotides: 5. This CDR3 region has 15 residues. CDR1 and CDR2 from the germline V gene are SNHLY and FYNNEI. For the CDR3, the DNA is TGTGCCAGCAGCTTGGGACAGACTAGCAATCAGCCCCAGCATTTT. Translating gives CASSLGQTSNQPQHF.

The V call is TRBV12-3 or TRBV12-4, the J call TRBJ1-2; TRBD1 is a possible D gene (6 bases). CDR3 length: 14 amino acids. Trimming removed 4 bases from V and 6 bases from J, with 15 bases in between. This chain's CDR3 is CASSSRTVLDGYTF. The CDR3 DNA reads as TGTGCCAGCAGTTCGCGGACAGTACTGGATGGCTACACCTTC.

The table lists this clonotype with a few counts. The DNA of the CDR3 is TGCAGTGCCACAAACCCACAGGAGAGGAGCCTAAATTCACCCCTCCACTTT. It yields the protein CSATNPQERSLNSPLHF. The V gene is TRBV20-1, the J gene TRBJ1-6, with D tentatively TRBD1 (5 bases). V was pared by 6 bases and J by 7 bases, with 25 bases between. Per the germline V gene, CDR1 is DFQATT and CDR2 is SNEGSKA (reference sequence). The CDR3 runs to 17 residues.

The sample holds many counts of this clonotype. The genes are TRBV20-1 and TRBJ1-5, with a weak D call TRBD1 (6 bases). The CDR3 totals 15 residues. Per germline, CDR1 DFQATT and CDR2 SNEGSKA (reference sequence). The V end lost 5 bases, the J end lost 4 bases, and 18 bases lay between the germline ends. The CDR3 loop reads CSALGQPGGNQPQHF. The CDR3 nucleotides are TGCAGTGCTCTCGGACAGCCCGGGGGGAATCAGCCCCAGCATTTT.

The rearrangement uses TRBV5-1 and TRBJ1-3; the D gene is possibly TRBD1 (5 bases). Germline lookup yields CDR1 SGHRS and CDR2 YFSETQ. Trimming removed 8 bases from V and 4 bases from J, with 13 bases in between. There are 13 residues in the CDR3. CDR3 nucleotides: TGCGCCAGTACCGGGACGGAAGGAAACACCATATATTTT. Its protein is CASTGTEGNTIYF.

This clonotype has a handful of counts. This sequence joins TRBV14 and TRBJ1-2, with 9 bases identical to TRBD1. The CDR3 is made up of 16 amino acids. The germline V gene encodes CDR1 SGHDN and CDR2 FVKESK. Trimming took 5 bases from V and 0 from J; bases not matched to a gene: 7. CDR3 in amino acids: CASSKTGGRANYGYTF. CDR3 nucleotides: TGTGCCAGCAGCAAGACAGGGGGTAGAGCTAACTATGGCTACACCTTC.

This CDR3 is CASSPTGGPFIEQFF. CDR3 bases: TGTGCCAGCAGTCCGACAGGGGGCCCATTTATTGAGCAGTTCTTC. This chain links TRBV2 with TRBJ2-1; 10 bases align to TRBD1. CDR1 and CDR2 (germline): SNHLY, FYNNEI. The J segment lost 9 bases and the V segment lost 5 bases, leaving 10 bases of the junction unmatched. The CDR3 contains 15 residues.

The J gene is TRBJ2-7, the V gene TRBV29-1; TRBD1 is a possible D gene (6 bases). The CDR3 loop spans 14 amino acids. Germline V gene data show CDR1 as SQVTM and CDR2 as ANQGSEA. Trimming took off 7 bases at V and 0 bases at J, with 16 bases between the two ends. The CDR3 DNA is TGCAGCGCAGTTATGACAGGAGACTCCTACGAGCAGTACTTC. This encodes CSAVMTGDSYEQYF.

This clonotype was counted ten times or more. This chain connects TRBV29-1 to TRBJ2-7; 7 bases line up with TRBD2. Germline trimming cut 5 bases from V and 2 bases from J; bases unmatched to any gene: 9. CDR3 size: 14 residues. Looked up from germline, CDR1 is SQVTM and CDR2 is ANQGSEA. CDR3 residues: CSVREGGRPYEQYF. The CDR3 DNA is TGCAGCGTTCGTGAGGGAGGGAGACCCTACGAGCAGTACTTC.

This clonotype has a count of ten or more. This rearrangement joins TRBV20-1 to TRBJ2-7; 7 positions agree with TRBD2. Germline V gene lookup returns CDR1 DFQATT and CDR2 SNEGSKA (reference sequence). The CDR3 is 13 amino acids. Trimming at V came to 7 bases and at J to 4 bases, leaving 10 bases not matched to a gene. CDR3 nucleotide sequence: TGCAGTGGGGATGAGCGGGGTGATTACGAGCAGTACTTC. Amino acids: CSGDERGDYEQYF.

A remark on this clonotype: It may be a read error: a sequence one base away is much more abundant. Given the absence of the conserved phenylalanine or tryptophan at the CDR3 end, a read error is likely. The rearrangement joins TRBV29-1 to TRBJ1-2, with a weak D call TRBD1 (5 bases). With 3 bases removed from V and 6 bases from J, the gap between germline ends came to 11 bases. The germline V gene encodes CDR1 SQVTM and CDR2 ANQGSEA. This CDR3 has 12 residues. This chain's CDR3 is CSVEGGSNGYTL. CDR3 bases: TGCAGCGTTGAGGGGGGTTCTAATGGCTACACCTTA.

This clonotype came up many times. The chain joins TRBV11-2 to TRBJ2-4; D gene ambiguous. The germline gives CDR1 SGHAT, CDR2 FQNNGV. The V end was cut by 1 base, the J end by 7 bases, with 8 bases between. The CDR3 totals 13 residues. The CDR3 protein is CASSLGASNIQYF. CDR3 nucleotides: TGTGCCAGCAGCTTAGGGGCTTCTAACATTCAGTACTTC.

V usage is TRBV20-1 and J usage is TRBJ2-5, with D tentatively TRBD2 (6 bases). Germline V CDR1 and CDR2: DFQATT, SNEGSKA (reference sequence). The CDR3 is 15 residues long. The V gene lost 1 base and the J gene lost 5 bases, with 17 bases spanning the gap. The CDR3 DNA is TGCAGTGCTAGAGCCCGGGGAGGTAGTTTTGAGACCCAGTACTTC. Its protein is CSARARGGSFETQYF.

This sequence joins TRBV9 and TRBJ2-7, with TRBD1 matching over 7 bases. CDR3 length: 14 residues. V lost 4 bases, J lost 3 bases, and 7 bases stayed unmatched. CDR1 and CDR2 (germline): SGDLS, YYNGEE. The CDR3 loop is CASSPEGQLYEQYF. CDR3 in DNA: TGTGCCAGCAGCCCCGAGGGACAGCTCTACGAGCAGTACTTC.

This clonotype was observed a single time. The chain is built from TRBV4-2 and TRBJ2-1; TRBD2 matches at 8 bases. CDR1 and CDR2 from the germline V gene are LGHNA and YNFKEQ. The J segment lost 7 bases and the V segment lost 0 bases, leaving 8 bases of the junction unmatched. This CDR3 comprises 16 residues. CDR3 amino acids: CASSQDASGSSNEQFF. Written as DNA, the CDR3 is TGTGCCAGCAGCCAAGATGCGAGCGGGAGTTCGAATGAGCAGTTCTTC.

This clonotype was detected only a few times. The chain is built from TRBV5-1 and TRBJ1-4; TRBD1 agrees at 9 bases. The CDR3 extends over 15 amino acids. Looked up from germline, CDR1 is SGHRS and CDR2 is YFSETQ. Germline trimming cut 2 bases from V and 5 bases from J; bases unmatched to any gene: 4. The CDR3, as DNA: TGCGCCAGCAGCTTTGGAGGACAGGGGAATGAAAAACTGTTTTTT. Amino acids: CASSFGGQGNEKLFF. Complete variable domain (other parts from reference TRBV5-1 and TRBJ1-4): KAGVTQTPRYLIKTRGQQVTLSCSPISGHRSVSWYQQTPGQGLQFLFEYFSETQRNKGNFPGRFSGRQFSNSRSEMNVSTLELGDSALYLCASSFGGQGNEKLFFGSGTQLSVL.

This clonotype was counted ten times or more. The chain couples TRBV6-2 or TRBV6-3 to TRBJ1-3; D remains ambiguous. V lost 8 bases and J lost 3, with 11 bases in between. The CDR3 is made up of 13 amino acids. Germline CDR1 MNHEY, CDR2 SVGEGT. The CDR3 region is CASSRMGGNTIYF. CDR3 nucleotides: TGTGCCAGCTCGAGGATGGGTGGAAACACCATATATTTT.

With respect to this clonotype: A single base separates this from a much larger clone, so it may be a read error. The chain couples TRBV20-1 to TRBJ2-7, with D tentatively TRBD1 (6 bases). The CDR3 loop spans 13 amino acids. CDR1 and CDR2 (germline): DFQATT, SNEGSKA (reference sequence). CDR3 region: CSADRQQGYEQHF. Written as DNA, the CDR3 is TGCAGTGCTGATCGACAACAGGGCTACGAGCAGCACTTC.

This clonotype was found a few times. This chain links TRBV27 with TRBJ1-6, with 8 bases aligning to TRBD1. Looked up from germline, CDR1 is MNHEY and CDR2 is SMNVEV (reference sequence). The CDR3 is 14 residues long. With V trimmed by 2 bases and J by 10 bases, 4 bases remained unmatched. The CDR3 region has the DNA TGTGCCAGCAGTTTACCGGACAGGGACTCACCCCTCCACTTT. Protein: CASSLPDRDSPLHF.

This clonotype was counted a few times. The CDR3 loop reads CATSRAPSGEEETQYF. CDR3 nucleotide sequence: TGTGCCACCAGCAGAGCGCCTTCGGGTGAGGAAGAGACCCAGTACTTC. This sequence joins TRBV15 and TRBJ2-5; D uncertain. Germline CDR1 is LNHNV and CDR2 is YYDKDF (reference sequence). CDR3 length equals 16 residues. Trimming removed 1 base at V and 3 bases at J, with 15 bases between.

This clonotype was recorded many times. The V and J genes are TRBV7-8 and TRBJ2-1; D may be TRBD1 or TRBD2 (5 bases each). V shed 1 base and J shed 6 bases, with 16 bases lying between them. Germline V gives CDR1 SGHVS, CDR2 FQNEAQ. The CDR3 has 16 amino acids. The CDR3 is CASSLEGRRRRNEQFF. In DNA form, the CDR3 reads TGTGCCAGCAGCTTAGAGGGACGGCGACGTCGCAATGAGCAGTTCTTC.

This clonotype was found many times. This sequence joins TRBV6-2 or TRBV6-3 and TRBJ2-3; the D gene is possibly TRBD2 (6 bases). Germline-derived CDR1 and CDR2 are MNHEY and SVGEGT. CDR3 length equals 14 residues. Trimming left V 7 bases short and J 5 bases short, with 16 bases between. CDR3 bases: TGTGCCAGCACCCTCGGCGGGGTTCAAGATACGCAGTATTTT. Translation: CASTLGGVQDTQYF.

The rearrangement links TRBV16 to TRBJ2-7; 7 nucleotides line up with TRBD2. Germline CDR1 KGHSY, CDR2 FQNENV. The V and J ends lost 2 bases and 4 bases, in that order; junction bases with no gene match: 2. The CDR3 is made up of 13 amino acids. The chain's CDR3 is CASSQQGGYEQYF. As DNA, the CDR3 is TGTGCCAGCAGCCAACAGGGAGGGTACGAGCAGTACTTC.

This clonotype turned up a few times. This chain links TRBV19 with TRBJ1-5; perhaps TRBD1 as D (5 bases). This CDR3 is built from 16 residues. Trimming stripped 7 bases from V and 0 bases from J, with 16 bases between. CDR1 and CDR2 (germline): LNHDA, SQIVND (reference sequence). The CDR3 sequence: CASTTVFIYSNQPQHF. DNA of the CDR3: TGTGCCAGTACGACAGTTTTCATTTATAGCAATCAGCCCCAGCATTTT.

The chain links TRBV29-1 to TRBJ2-3; D is ambiguous. This CDR3 is 13 amino acids long. Germline V gene sequence: CDR1 SQVTM, CDR2 ANQGSEA. Trimming took off 6 bases at V and 0 bases at J, with 10 bases between the two ends. The CDR3 is CSVDISSTDTQYF. The CDR3 DNA follows: TGCAGCGTCGACATCTCTAGCACAGATACGCAGTATTTT.